This T cell receptor (beta chain) was obtained from a study of blood T cell repertoires in COVID-19. Study at large: Acute-phase and convalescent COVID-19 samples originated in the United States, Italy and Spain. Nucleic acid was either cDNA or gDNA, and it came from T cells, B-cell-depleted T cells, or PBMCs.

Seattle participants joined during active infection and were tracked over time. As processed by the authors: Nucleated cell counts were estimated from reference gene primer amplification. Profiling relied on immunoSEQ multiplex PCR, and the TCRdb table lists in-frame clones only, not all of them. V and J calls and clone size follow that table, whereas D and trimming were derived from the DNA. This sample carries more than 300,000 clones, about 89% of them seen once, and the ten largest clones take roughly 6%. The CDR3 consists of 13 residues. Trimming removed 6 bases from V and 4 bases from J; junction bases left unmatched: 5. In germline, CDR1 is MNHEY, CDR2 SVGAGI.

The sequence derives from a woman aged 50 to 60 with COVID-19, enrolled during active disease. This chain joins TRBV6-5 and TRBJ1-1; 7 bases map to TRBD1. Input material: peripheral blood. CDR3 loop: CASSDREVTEAFF. The CDR3 region has the DNA TGTGCCAGCAGCGACAGGGAAGTCACTGAAGCTTTCTTT.